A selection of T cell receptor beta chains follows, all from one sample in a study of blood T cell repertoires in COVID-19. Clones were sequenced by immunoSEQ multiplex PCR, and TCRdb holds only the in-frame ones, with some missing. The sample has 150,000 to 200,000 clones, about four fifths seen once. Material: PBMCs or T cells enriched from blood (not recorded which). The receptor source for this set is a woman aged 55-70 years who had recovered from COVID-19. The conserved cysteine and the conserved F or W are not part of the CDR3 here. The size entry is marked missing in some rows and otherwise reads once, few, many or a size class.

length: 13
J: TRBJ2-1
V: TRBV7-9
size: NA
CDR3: ASSSRTGNNNEQF

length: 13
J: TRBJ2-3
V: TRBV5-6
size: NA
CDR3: ASSLFQRATDTQY

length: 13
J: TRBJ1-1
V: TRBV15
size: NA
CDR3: ATSDWRVMSTEAF

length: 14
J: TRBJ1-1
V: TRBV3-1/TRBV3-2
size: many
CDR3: ASSQEGRGRGTEAF

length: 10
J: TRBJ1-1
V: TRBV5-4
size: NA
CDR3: ASSGTNTEAF

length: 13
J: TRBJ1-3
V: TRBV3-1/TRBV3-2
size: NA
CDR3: ASSPDRYSGNTIY

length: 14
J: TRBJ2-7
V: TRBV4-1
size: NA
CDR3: ASSHGTADREYEQY

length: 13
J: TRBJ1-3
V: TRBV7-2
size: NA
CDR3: ASSMGTGSGNTIY

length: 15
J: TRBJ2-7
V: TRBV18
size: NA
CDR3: ASSPVFGLAGVDEQY

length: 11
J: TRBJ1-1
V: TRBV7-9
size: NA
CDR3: ASSPREGTEAF

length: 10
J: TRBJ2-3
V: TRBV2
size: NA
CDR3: ASRRGGDTQY

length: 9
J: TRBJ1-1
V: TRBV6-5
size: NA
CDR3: ASSLGPLAF

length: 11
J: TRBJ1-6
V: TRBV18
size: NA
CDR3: ASSPGGDSPLH

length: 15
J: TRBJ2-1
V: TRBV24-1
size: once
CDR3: ATSDPAVLGGPGEQF

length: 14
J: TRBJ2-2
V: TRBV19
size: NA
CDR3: ASSSGQGGYTGELF

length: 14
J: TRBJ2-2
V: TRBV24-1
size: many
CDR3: ATSDFQGVNTGELF

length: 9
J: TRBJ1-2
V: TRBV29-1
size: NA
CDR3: SVRRGQGYT

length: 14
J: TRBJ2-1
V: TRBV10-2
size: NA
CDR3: ASRPRTSGVGNEQF

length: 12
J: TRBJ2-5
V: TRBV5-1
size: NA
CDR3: ASSLESQGWTQY

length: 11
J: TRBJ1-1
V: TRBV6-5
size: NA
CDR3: ASSYARGAEAF

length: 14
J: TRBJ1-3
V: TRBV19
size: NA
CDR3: ASSTEQGVSGNTIY

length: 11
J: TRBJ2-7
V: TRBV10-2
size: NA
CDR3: ASSETRTYEQY

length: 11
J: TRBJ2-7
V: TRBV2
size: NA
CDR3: ASSGSPGYEQY

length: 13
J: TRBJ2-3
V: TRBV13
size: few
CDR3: ASSNRRVSTDTQY

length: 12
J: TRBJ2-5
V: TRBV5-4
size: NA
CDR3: ASSATSAGETQY

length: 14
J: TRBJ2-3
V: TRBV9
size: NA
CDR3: ASSVELRVSTDTQY

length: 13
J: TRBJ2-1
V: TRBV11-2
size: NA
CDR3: ASSFRLAGNNEQF

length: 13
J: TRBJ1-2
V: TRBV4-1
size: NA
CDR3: ASSQSLTTGDGYT

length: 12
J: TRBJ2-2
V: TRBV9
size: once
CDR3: ASSVAVNTGELF

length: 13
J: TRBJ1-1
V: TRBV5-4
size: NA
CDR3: ASSIRTGVNTEAF

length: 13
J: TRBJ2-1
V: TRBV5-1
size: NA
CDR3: ASSPRTDSYNEQF

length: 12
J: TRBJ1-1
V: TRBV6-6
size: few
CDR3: ASSYRGQGTEAF

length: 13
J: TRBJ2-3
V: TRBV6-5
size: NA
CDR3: ASSPIGGQGDTQY